What follows describes a single T cell receptor beta chain. No cognate antigen has been identified for it. Base quality data are lacking; no much larger clone is found one base away. Inclusive of the bounding cysteine and phenylalanine, the CDR3 is 14 residues long. The entry retains the CDR3 DNA only, 42 bases that are in frame from base 1. V and J are trimmed by 4 bases and 3 bases, and the gene matches miss 5 bases of the junction. Looking up the germline V gene (reference sequence) yields CDR1 SGHNT and CDR2 YYREEE. Synthetic TCR analog templates were spiked into each PCR to estimate absolute template abundance from read counts. The immunoSEQ assay was used to amplify TCRbeta CDR3 regions from genomic DNA with bias-controlled V and J gene primers. Rearranged TCRbeta segments were sequenced at approximately 20X coverage. Regarding the original processing steps: Clustering was used to correct sequencing errors, and CDR3s were annotated against IMGT to assign V, D and J genes. Out-of-frame and stop-codon sequences were excluded, and only productive TCRbeta rearrangements were used in downstream analyses. Clonality was calculated as one minus the Shannon entropy normalized by the log of the number of unique productive sequences. Clones differing between time points or between blood and tumor were identified by Fisher's exact test with Benjamini-Hochberg correction at adjusted p below 0.01. Drawn from immuneACCESS, this table holds only the in-frame rearrangements with V and J called that TCRdb kept. Clones are partly lost; checked studies trace under half to an unresolved V gene and leave the rest unexplained. From that table come the V and J calls and clone size; the DNA was used to work out D and trimming. In all, the sample holds about 95,000 clones, and roughly 91% of those were seen once. Of the sample, approximately 2% is held by the ten largest clones.

The label giving this sample's time point can be read as: pretreatment peripheral blood. The cohort comprised 29 patients with locally advanced or metastatic urothelial carcinoma treated at Memorial Sloan Kettering on a trial protocol. Peripheral blood mononuclear cells were collected from each patient pretreatment and during treatment, giving between 1 and 8 total time points per patient. The Qiagen DNeasy Blood extraction kit was used to purify genomic DNA from total PBMCs and tumor samples. PBMCs were collected pretreatment and during treatment, and were isolated and stored as previously described. The sample belongs to a study of PD-L1 blockade in urothelial cancer (dated by TCRdb to between 2016 and 2019). Turning to the overall study: Every patient began therapy at some point between 2013 and 2015 and was given atezolizumab 1,200 mg intravenously every 3 weeks. About 90% of the roughly 29 patients were males with bladder-origin urothelial cancer, and about 60% of the roughly 30 reported a prior smoking history. An ECOG performance status of 0 or 1 was recorded for the patients, and 0 to 3 prior chemotherapy regimens had been received by the patients. Blood samples were analyzed 3 weeks after the start of treatment (second dose) and 6 weeks after the start of treatment. Blood samples gave a median of approximately 150,000 T cells and some 83,000 unique TCRs, with a median clonality of around 0.074. The study was an exploratory multi-omic analysis of somatic, immune and clinical correlates of response to PD-L1 blockade with atezolizumab in urothelial cancer. TCR sequencing covered pretreatment tumor samples and matched, serially collected peripheral blood taken before and after atezolizumab treatment. Durable clinical benefit was defined as progression-free survival longer than 6 months, and TCR features were also tested against progression-free and overall survival. Whole exome sequencing and RNA sequencing of pretreatment tumors were performed alongside TCR sequencing in the same patients. Durable clinical benefit was achieved by nine patients but not by the remaining 20. Some 30 patients had pretreatment blood TCR-seq, around 25 had at least one posttreatment blood collection, and around 25 had tumor TCR-seq.

Points the paper makes about the study in general: Because the sample size was small (n ≈ 31) and many exploratory analyses were performed, the results are intended to be hypothesis-generating. At 3 weeks after the start of treatment, tumor-associated TCR clones in peripheral blood had expanded more in patients with durable benefit (n of about 22, p = 0.022). A pretreatment peripheral blood TCR clonality below the median was linked to improved progression-free and overall survival.

The starting material was PBMCs, obtained around atezolizumab (anti-PD-L1) treatment. This TCR derives from a man aged 60-69 years with urothelial cancer. This receptor chain uses TRBV5-4 and TRBJ2-7, with 9 middle bases fitting TRBD1. The DNA sequence is given as TGTGCCAGCAGCCACAGGGGGCCGGTCTACGAGCAGTACTTC. Translated, this is CASSHRGPVYEQYF.